Included here is one TCR beta chain sequence, with context. This specimen belongs to a study of blood T cell repertoires in COVID-19. Study overall: In each case, the material was cDNA or gDNA derived from T cells, B-cell-depleted T cells, or PBMCs.

Libraries were prepared by immunoSEQ multiplex PCR; TCRdb keeps only in-frame clonotypes and omits some of them. The sample consists of about 270,000 clones, more than 80% of them appearing once. The ends lost 6 bases at V and 6 bases at J; junction bases unmatched: 5. The CDR3 extends over 13 amino acids. CDR1 and CDR2 from the germline V gene are SQVTM and ANQGSEA. The TCR originated in a woman between 18 and 29 years old who had recovered from COVID-19. Sample: PBMCs or T cells enriched from blood (not recorded which). The chain links TRBV29-1 to TRBJ1-5, with TRBD1 identical over 10 bases. The CDR3 reads CSVGDRGPQPQHF. The CDR3, as DNA: TGCAGCGTCGGAGACAGGGGGCCTCAGCCCCAGCATTTT.